This T cell receptor beta chain was found in a study of T cells in Graves' hyperthyroidism and ophthalmopathy. Amplification yielded TCR beta CDR3 regions, with RNA transcripts as the source. HTBI primers were employed in a first-round RT-PCR of the TCR CDR3. TCRdb fed the multiplex PCR reads into MiXCR, producing one record per CDR3 protein. The sample yields 500,000 to 600,000 distinct CDR3 sequences, about 45% seen once. CDR3 size: 13 residues. Between the trimmed V and J ends, which lost 6 bases and 3 bases, there was a span of 12 bases. CDR1 and CDR2 (germline): MNHEY, SVGAGI. As regards this clonotype: It may be a read error: a sequence one base away is much more abundant.

Sequences were obtained from peripheral blood or thyroid tissue (not recorded which). The clonotype originates from an adult woman with Graves' disease, either hyperthyroidism or ophthalmopathy (not recorded which). This chain links TRBV6-5 with TRBJ2-7; D gene ambiguous. CDR3 loop: CASRTIDFYEQYF. The CDR3, as DNA: TGTGCCAGCAGGACGATCGACTTCTACGAGCAGTACTTC.